This TCR beta chain was identified in a study of blood T cell repertoires in acute mononucleosis (dated by TCRdb to about 2020). Concerning the study at large: Acute-phase samples were taken within 2 weeks of symptom onset, representing the primary response. In acute infection, YVL-BR-specific cells made up a mean of roughly 2.2% of blood CD8 T cells and GLC-BM-specific cells made up a mean of about 1%. The mean blood EBV load was approximately 4 log10 genome copies per million B cells in acute infection and more than 2 at convalescence.

The paper as a whole reports these results and caveats: The cohort comprised only a few donors, so group averages rested on very few individuals. Just 8% to 9.5% of the unique acute clonotypes remained in convalescence, but these persisting clonotypes accounted for most of the response, and new, diverse de novo clonotypes seemingly replaced the other acute clonotypes. Low acute-to-convalescent clonotype overlap might partly reflect sampling error, because only a fraction of each donor's blood was analyzed. In TCR repertoire selection for BRLF1 (YVL-BR), TCRalpha CDR3 motifs took on a dominant role, whereas TCRbeta played only a minimal one.

A few counts support this clone. One junction end does not reproduce the germline sequence, and a read error may be involved. Total RNA from at least 8,500 sorted tetramer+ CD8 T cells was reverse transcribed into cDNA for TCR profiling. PCR with primers that anneal to V and J regions amplified CDR3 regions and added unique molecular identifiers to track templates. The immunoSEQ platform, including its sequencing and error-correction standards, was used to profile TCRalpha and TCRbeta chains. The original pipeline was this. Clonal copy numbers were corrected for sequencing and PCR errors, and CDR3s were defined according to IMGT conventions. Analysis was restricted to productive rearrangements and performed with immunoSEQ Analyzer versions 2.0 and 3.0, while gene-pairing frequencies underwent further processing in Microsoft Excel. V-J pairings were visualized as Circos plots, and CDR3 motifs were found with MEME plus a custom motifSearch program. The OLGA algorithm was used to calculate the probability of generation of TCR sequences. A clonotype seen at both visits was called persistent, a clonotype seen only at the acute visit was called nonpersistent, and a clonotype seen only at convalescence was called de novo. A public TCR was defined as an amino acid clonotype used by more than one donor. The table was pulled from immuneACCESS by TCRdb, which kept in-frame rearrangements only. Such tables lose some clones; where checked, under half of the loss comes from unresolved V genes, and the rest has no known cause. V and J calls plus clone size are reproduced from that table; the DNA served to infer D and trimming. Across this sample there are about 2,000 clones, with 25% to 35% seen only once. Around 67% of the sample rests with the top ten.

Sample time point, as interpreted from the label and publication: acute infectious mononucleosis, at clinical presentation within 2 weeks of symptom onset (visit 1). Over primary infection, the study followed CD8 T cell responses to two immunodominant EBV epitopes: BRLF1 109 (YVL-BR) and BMLF1 280 (GLC-BM). Primary EBV infection was indicated by a positive serum heterophile antibody test and EBV viral capsid antigen-specific IgM. As a first step, magnetic positive selection (MACS) was used to enrich total CD8 T cells from the PBMCs. A FACSAria III was used to sort live CD3+ CD8+ tetramer+ cells to over 95% purity. Cell sorting used a PE-conjugated tetramer carrying the BRLF1 109-117 peptide. After tetramer sorting, TCR repertoires of EBV epitope-specific CD8 T cells were deep-sequenced directly ex vivo at acute infection and at convalescence. A few people aged roughly 18 to 29 with clinical acute infectious mononucleosis and laboratory evidence of primary EBV infection were used as donors. Heparinized peripheral blood was drawn at clinical presentation with mononucleosis symptoms and was drawn again about 6 months later. Ficoll-Paque density gradient centrifugation was used to isolate PBMCs.

From the cysteine through the phenylalanine, the CDR3 covers 14 amino acids. This entry keeps only the CDR3 DNA: 42 bases, framed from base 1. The germline V gene provides CDR1 ENHRY and CDR2 SYGVKD. The sample in question was EBV YVL epitope tetramer+ CD8+ T cells sorted from PBMCs, obtained during acute infectious mononucleosis. The cell subset or site label, as the study defines it: CD8 T cells binding a tetramer with EBV BRLF1 109-117 peptide (YVL-BR). The sequence is built from TRBV10-3 and TRBJ2-3; 8 junctional bases match TRBD2. The receptor was derived from a man younger than 30 with infectious mononucleosis caused by EBV. Read as DNA, the sequence is TGTGCCAGCAGTGCTAGCGGGAGCACAGATACGCAGTATTTT. Its translation reads: CASSASGSTDTQYF.